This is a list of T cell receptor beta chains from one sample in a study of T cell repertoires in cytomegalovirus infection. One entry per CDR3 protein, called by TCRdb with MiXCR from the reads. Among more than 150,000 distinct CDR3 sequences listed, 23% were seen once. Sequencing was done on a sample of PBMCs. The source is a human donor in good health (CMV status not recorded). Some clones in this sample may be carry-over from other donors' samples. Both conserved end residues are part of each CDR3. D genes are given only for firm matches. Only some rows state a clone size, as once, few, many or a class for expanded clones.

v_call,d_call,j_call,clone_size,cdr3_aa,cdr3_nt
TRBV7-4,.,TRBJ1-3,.,CASSLATGNTIYF,TGTGCCAGCAGCTTAGCGACAGGAAACACCATATATTTT
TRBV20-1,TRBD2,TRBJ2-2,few,CSAREFGGAQSTGELFF,TGCAGTGCTAGGGAATTCGGGGGGGCGCAGTCCACCGGGGAGCTGTTTTTT
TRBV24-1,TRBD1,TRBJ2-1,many,CATSDPGTASYNEQFF,TGTGCCACCAGTGATCCGGGGACAGCCTCCTACAATGAGCAGTTCTTC
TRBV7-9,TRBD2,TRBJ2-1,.,CASSPLAGYLAGDNEQFF,TGTGCCAGCAGCCCCCTTGCAGGCTACCTAGCGGGAGACAATGAGCAGTTCTTC
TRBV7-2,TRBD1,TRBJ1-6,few,CASSLGQGGSPLHF,TGTGCCAGCAGCTTAGGACAGGGAGGCTCACCCCTCCACTTT
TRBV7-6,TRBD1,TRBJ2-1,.,CASSPGTGGERYEHFF,TGTGCCAGCAGCCCGGGGACAGGGGGCGAGAGGTATGAGCACTTCTTC
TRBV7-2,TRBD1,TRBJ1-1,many,CASSKDRVNTEAFF,TGTGCCAGCAGCAAAGACAGGGTTAACACTGAAGCTTTCTTT
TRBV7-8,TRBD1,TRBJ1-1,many,CASSLEAGGLNTEAFF,TGTGCCAGCAGCTTAGAGGCAGGGGGCCTGAACACTGAAGCTTTCTTT
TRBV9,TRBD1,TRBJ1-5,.,CASSETGDPHQPQHF,TGTGCCAGCAGCGAAACAGGGGACCCTCATCAGCCCCAGCATTTT
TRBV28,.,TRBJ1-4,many,CARLPGASLEKLFF,TGTGCCAGACTACCTGGAGCTTCCCTTGAAAAACTGTTTTTT
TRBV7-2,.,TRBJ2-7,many,CASSHRQGFNEQYF,TGTGCCAGCAGCCACCGGCAGGGTTTCAACGAGCAGTACTTC
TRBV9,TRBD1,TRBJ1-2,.,CASSTPGQGIWYGYTF,TGTGCCAGCAGCACACCGGGACAGGGAATCTGGTATGGCTACACCTTC
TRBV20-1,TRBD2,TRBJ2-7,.,CSARLAEIYEQYF,TGCAGTGCCCGACTAGCGGAAATCTACGAGCAGTACTTC
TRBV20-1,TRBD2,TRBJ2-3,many,CSASLLAGGRTDTQYF,TGCAGTGCTAGCCTGCTAGCGGGGGGCCGAACAGATACGCAGTATTTT
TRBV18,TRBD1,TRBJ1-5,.,CASSLDRGSNQPQHF,TGTGCCAGCTCACTAGACAGGGGTAGCAATCAGCCCCAGCATTTT
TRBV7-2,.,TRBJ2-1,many,CASSLGPREQFF,TGTGCCAGCAGCTTAGGGCCCAGGGAGCAGTTCTTC
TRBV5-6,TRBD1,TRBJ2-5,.,CASSAPGTGGLETQYF,TGTGCCAGCAGCGCCCCCGGGACAGGGGGCTTGGAGACCCAGTACTTC
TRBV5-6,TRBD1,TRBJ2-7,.,CASSLGLTGLSYEQYF,TGTGCCAGCAGCTTGGGACTGACAGGGTTATCCTACGAGCAGTACTTC
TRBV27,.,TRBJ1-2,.,CATRQDSSNYGYTF,TGTGCCACCCGGCAGGATTCTTCAAACTATGGCTACACCTTC
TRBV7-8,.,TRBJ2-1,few,CASSLGRRTGTEGERFF,TGTGCCAGCAGCTTAGGGCGCAGAACCGGGACGGAGGGGGAGCGGTTCTTC
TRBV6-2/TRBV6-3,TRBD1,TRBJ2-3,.,CASSPNRGRADTQYF,TGTGCCAGCAGTCCCAACAGGGGCCGAGCAGATACGCAGTATTTT
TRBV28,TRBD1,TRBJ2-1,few,CASSRGLGGPSSYNEQFF,TGTGCCAGCAGCAGGGGGTTAGGCGGTCCGAGCTCCTACAATGAGCAGTTCTTC
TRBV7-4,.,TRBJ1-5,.,CASSLGGDFNQPRHF,TGTGCCAGCAGCTTAGGTGGGGACTTCAATCAGCCCCGGCATTTT
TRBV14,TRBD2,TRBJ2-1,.,CASSQDSGDPQGEQFF,TGTGCCAGCAGCCAAGATAGCGGGGACCCACAAGGAGAGCAGTTCTTC
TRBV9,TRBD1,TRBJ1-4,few,CASSPRTGNEKLFF,TGTGCCAGCAGCCCACGGACAGGGAATGAAAAACTGTTTTTT
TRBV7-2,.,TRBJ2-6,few,CASTRPGSGANVLTF,TGTGCCAGCACCCGACCCGGCTCTGGGGCCAACGTCCTGACTTTC
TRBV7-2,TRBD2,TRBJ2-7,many,CASSTPGLAAYEQYF,TGTGCCAGCAGCACTCCGGGACTAGCGGCCTACGAGCAGTACTTC
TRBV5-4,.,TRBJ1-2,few,CASSFGGASYGYTF,TGTGCCAGCAGCTTTGGGGGCGCGAGCTATGGCTACACCTTC